These 11 T cell receptor beta chains share one sample of origin, sequenced in a study of blood T cells in healthy people across ages (dated by TCRdb to between 2014 and 2017). The receptor library was made with 5' RACE. TCRdb records Illumina HiSeq 2500 as the sequencer. A second PCR of roughly 7 to 11 cycles was performed with a sample-barcoded 5' primer and a J-beta primer mix. The public reads were reanalyzed by TCRdb: fastp trimming at Q25, MiXCR alignment, in-frame beta chains only. Rows with a matching CDR3 protein are joined into one entry that keeps the most common DNA and genes. The sample yields around 1,500,000 distinct CDR3 sequences; approximately 38% were counted once. The ten biggest clones cover 6.5% to 10% of the sample. The material sequenced was blood. The source of these receptors is a woman aged 18 to 35 in good health.

The gene calls are TRBV6-1 and TRBJ2-3; D not resolved. The CDR3 contains 19 residues. Trimming cost V 3 bases and J 0 bases, with 22 bases left between them. CDR1 is MNHNS and CDR2 is SASEGT in the germline V gene. DNA of the CDR3: TGTGCCAGCAGTGACGGGCCCAGCGCATACGTATCTAGCACAGATACGCAGTATTTT. This sequence encodes CASSDGPSAYVSSTDTQYF.

This chain links TRBV2 with TRBJ2-6; 9 bases match TRBD1. CDR1 SNHLY and CDR2 FYNNEI come from the germline V gene. The V and J ends lost 7 bases and 2 bases, in that order; junction bases with no gene match: 9. This CDR3 region has 17 residues. The CDR3 nucleotides are TGTGCCAGCATCCGGACAGGGGAAAAGGCTGGGGCCAACGTCCTGACTTTC. Its protein is CASIRTGEKAGANVLTF.

The gene calls are TRBV7-9 and TRBJ1-3, with no clear D. Deletions cut 7 bases from V and 0 bases from J, with 16 bases between. The germline CDR1 and CDR2 sequences are SEHNR and FQNEAQ (reference sequence). The CDR3 has 16 residues. In nucleotides, the CDR3 is TGTGCCAGCACCGCTGTAAGGACTCTCTCTGGAAACACCATATATTTT. It yields the protein CASTAVRTLSGNTIYF.

The chain recombines TRBV5-6 with TRBJ2-3; a weak D match, TRBD2 (5 bases). CDR3 length: 13 residues. V was pared by 6 bases and J by 5 bases, with 13 bases between. Germline lookup yields CDR1 SGHDT and CDR2 YYEEEE. CDR3 amino acids: CASTSPAGDTQYF. The CDR3 DNA follows: TGTGCCAGCACCTCACCGGCGGGAGATACGCAGTATTTT.

The gene calls are TRBV20-1 and TRBJ1-2; TRBD1 is a possible D gene (5 bases). Looked up from germline, CDR1 is DFQATT and CDR2 is SNEGSKA (reference sequence). This CDR3 has 15 amino acids. Trimming shortened V by 5 bases and J by 5 bases, and 21 bases separated the two germline ends. The CDR3 is CSAYPRGQDIYGYTF. Here the CDR3 DNA reads TGCAGTGCTTACCCCCGGGGTCAGGACATTTATGGCTACACCTTC.

This clonotype has only a few counts. The rearrangement joins TRBV6-1 to TRBJ2-7, with D perhaps being TRBD1 or TRBD2 (5 bases each). The J call could be wrong; TRBJ2-5 is a better fit for the DNA end. CDR3 length: 13 residues. Germline CDR1 reads MNHNS; CDR2 reads SASEGT. CDR3 region: CASGTALQETQYF. CDR3 nucleotide sequence: TGTGCCAGCGGGACGGCGCTCCAAGAGACCCAGTACTTC.

The gene calls are TRBV12-3 or TRBV12-4 and TRBJ1-5, with TRBD1 matching over 10 bases. The trim removed 5 bases at V and 7 bases at J, leaving 5 bases unmatched. This CDR3 is 14 amino acids long. The CDR3 here is CASSKTGGGQPQHF. The CDR3 nucleotides are TGTGCCAGCAGTAAGACAGGGGGCGGGCAGCCCCAGCATTTT.

The chain employs TRBV6-1 and TRBJ1-2; the D gene is possibly TRBD1 (5 bases). V gave up 0 bases and J gave up 0 bases, with 11 bases separating them. There are 16 residues in the CDR3. From germline, CDR1 is MNHNS and CDR2 SASEGT. The CDR3 DNA is TGTGCCAGCAGTGAAGCCGGGACGGATGCTAACTATGGCTACACCTTC. Encoded protein: CASSEAGTDANYGYTF.

The V gene is TRBV5-1, the J gene TRBJ2-3; possibly TRBD1 for D (5 bases). The CDR3 length is 16 residues. Germline CDR1 is SGHRS and CDR2 is YFSETQ. The V and J ends lost 3 bases and 0 bases respectively, with 14 bases between them. CDR3 region: CASSSLKGSSTDTQYF. CDR3 in DNA: TGCGCCAGCAGCTCTCTTAAGGGGTCTAGCACAGATACGCAGTATTTT.

The V and J genes are TRBV7-9 and TRBJ2-1; 7 bases line up with TRBD1. CDR3 size: 15 residues. The germline CDR1 and CDR2 sequences are SEHNR and FQNEAQ (reference sequence). J was trimmed by 8 bases and V by 5 bases; bases with no gene match: 12. CDR3 in DNA: TGTGCCAGCAGCCCTGGGGACAGCCATAGGGATGAGCAGTTCTTC. This sequence encodes CASSPGDSHRDEQFF. Full variable domain (remainder filled in from reference TRBV7-9 and TRBJ2-1): DTGVSQNPRHKITKRGQNVTFRCDPISEHNRLYWYRQTLGQGPEFLTYFQNEAQLEKSRLLSDRFSAERPKGSFSTLEIQRTEQGDSAMYLCASSPGDSHRDEQFFGPGTRLTVL.

The chain has TRBV20-1 and TRBJ1-1; no definite D call. Germline V lookup: CDR1 DFQATT, CDR2 SNEGSKA (reference sequence). V lost 2 bases and J lost 5, with 12 bases in between. CDR3 size: 13 residues. The CDR3 DNA is TGCAGTGCTAGACCGGGCCGGAGGACTGAAGCTTTCTTT. Translation gives CSARPGRRTEAFF.